This T cell receptor beta chain originates from a study of blood T cell repertoires in COVID-19. Study context: The United States, Italy and Spain provided the acute and convalescent COVID-19 samples. The analysed material was cDNA or gDNA that came from T cells, B-cell-depleted T cells, or PBMCs.

CDR1 MNHEY and CDR2 SVGEGT come from the germline V gene. The CDR3 runs to 15 residues. Trimming removed 0 bases at V and 0 bases at J, with 8 bases between. Under the authors' procedure: Estimated nucleated cell counts came from reference gene primer amplification. The repertoire was sequenced with immunoSEQ multiplex PCR; TCRdb's copy has only in-frame clones and lacks some. That table furnishes V, J and clone size, whereas the DNA furnished D and trimming. The sample has more than 150,000 clones, 75% to 90% seen once; the top ten hold roughly 2%. The receptor's source is a man in his 70s with active or convalescent COVID-19. Sequenced: peripheral blood. V is TRBV6-2 or TRBV6-3 and J is TRBJ1-2; D gene unclear. CDR3 region: CASSYSTASNYGYTF. DNA for the CDR3: TGTGCCAGCAGTTACTCAACAGCCTCTAACTATGGCTACACCTTC.